These T cell receptor beta chains were read from a single sample in a study of T cells in narcolepsy. The table came from immunoSEQ multiplex PCR; TCRdb's copy has only in-frame clones and leaves some out. The data show 25,000 to 35,000 clones, under 90% seen once. The sequenced material came from CD45RA- memory CD4+ T cells from PBMCs. The receptors stem from a human donor with narcolepsy. CDR3s include the opening cysteine and the closing phenylalanine or tryptophan. Fields, in order: V gene, D gene, clone size, J gene, CDR3 DNA, CDR3 protein. D genes are given only for firm matches. The size field is filled for only some rows; it gives once, few, many or a size class.

v_call: TRBV30; d_call: .; clone_size: .; j_call: TRBJ2-7; cdr3_nt: TGTGCCTGGAGTGCCGTTTACAGGAGTTTCTCCTACGAGCAGTACTTC; cdr3_aa: CAWSAVYRSFSYEQYF
v_call: TRBV9; d_call: .; clone_size: .; j_call: TRBJ1-1; cdr3_nt: TGTGCCAGCAGAGCGATTCGCGGCCGCACTGAAGCTTTCTTT; cdr3_aa: CASRAIRGRTEAFF
v_call: TRBV7-3; d_call: .; clone_size: .; j_call: TRBJ2-3; cdr3_nt: TGTGCCAGCAGCCTGGGACTCACAGATACGCAGTATTTT; cdr3_aa: CASSLGLTDTQYF
v_call: TRBV5-7; d_call: .; clone_size: .; j_call: TRBJ1-1; cdr3_nt: TGTGCCAGCAGCTTGGGGCAGGGGAGAGCTTTCTTT; cdr3_aa: CASSLGQGRAFF
v_call: TRBV27; d_call: TRBD1; clone_size: .; j_call: TRBJ1-1; cdr3_nt: TGTGCCAGCAGCGGGGGATCAGGGGGTGAAGCTTTCTTT; cdr3_aa: CASSGGSGGEAFF
v_call: TRBV9; d_call: .; clone_size: .; j_call: TRBJ1-4; cdr3_nt: TGTGCCAGCAGCAGGGAACCAACTAATGAAAAACTGTTTTTT; cdr3_aa: CASSREPTNEKLFF
v_call: TRBV9; d_call: .; clone_size: .; j_call: TRBJ2-3; cdr3_nt: TGTGCCAGCAGCGTAGTCGGCACAGATACGCAGTATTTT; cdr3_aa: CASSVVGTDTQYF
v_call: TRBV29-1; d_call: .; clone_size: .; j_call: TRBJ2-3; cdr3_nt: TGCAGCGTTGAAGTAGCAGATACGCAGTATTTT; cdr3_aa: CSVEVADTQYF
v_call: TRBV7-9; d_call: TRBD1; clone_size: .; j_call: TRBJ1-1; cdr3_nt: TGTGCCAGCAGCTCTTTCGTAGGGCAGGGGGCAGCTGAAGCTTTCTTT; cdr3_aa: CASSSFVGQGAAEAFF
v_call: TRBV7-9; d_call: .; clone_size: .; j_call: TRBJ1-3; cdr3_nt: TGTGCCAGCAGCTTACCTCCCCCCGGGCCCATATATTTT; cdr3_aa: CASSLPPPGPIYF
v_call: TRBV13; d_call: TRBD1; clone_size: .; j_call: TRBJ1-2; cdr3_nt: TGTGCCAGCAGCTCCGGGACAGGAGGAGGCTACACCTTC; cdr3_aa: CASSSGTGGGYTF
v_call: TRBV19; d_call: .; clone_size: .; j_call: TRBJ2-7; cdr3_nt: TGTGCCAGTAGTATAAACTGGTCCTACGAGCAGTACTTC; cdr3_aa: CASSINWSYEQYF
v_call: TRBV4-3; d_call: .; clone_size: .; j_call: TRBJ2-5; cdr3_nt: TGCGCCAGCAGCCAAAATTACCAAGAGACCCAGTACTTC; cdr3_aa: CASSQNYQETQYF
v_call: TRBV7-8; d_call: TRBD1; clone_size: .; j_call: TRBJ1-1; cdr3_nt: TGTGCCAGCAGCTTGGACAGGGACCCGAACACTGAAGCTTTCTTT; cdr3_aa: CASSLDRDPNTEAFF
v_call: TRBV4-2; d_call: .; clone_size: few; j_call: TRBJ2-1; cdr3_nt: TGTGCCAGCAGCCAAGATTATGACAATGAGCAGTTCTTC; cdr3_aa: CASSQDYDNEQFF
v_call: TRBV7-9; d_call: .; clone_size: .; j_call: TRBJ1-1; cdr3_nt: TGTGCCAGCAGCTTAAAGCTAGGGTCAGGACTGAACACTGAAGCTTTCTTT; cdr3_aa: CASSLKLGSGLNTEAFF
v_call: TRBV7-2; d_call: .; clone_size: few; j_call: TRBJ2-2; cdr3_nt: TGTGCCAGCAGTCCGACTGGGGCCGACACCGGGGAGCTGTTTTTT; cdr3_aa: CASSPTGADTGELFF
v_call: TRBV6-5; d_call: .; clone_size: .; j_call: TRBJ2-5; cdr3_nt: TGTGCCAGCAGTTACGATTTGGGGTTGGGGACCCAGTACTTC; cdr3_aa: CASSYDLGLGTQYF
v_call: TRBV30; d_call: TRBD2; clone_size: .; j_call: TRBJ2-7; cdr3_nt: TGTGCCTGGAGTCCCACCATCCCAGCGGGAGTCTACGAGCAGTACTTC; cdr3_aa: CAWSPTIPAGVYEQYF
v_call: TRBV6-6; d_call: .; clone_size: .; j_call: TRBJ2-3; cdr3_nt: TGTGCCAGCAGTGCCCCCCGGGGTGATACGCAGTATTTT; cdr3_aa: CASSAPRGDTQYF